Following are 7 T cell receptor beta chains from one sample sequenced in a study of beta chain features in type 1 diabetes. The authors reverse transcribed all of the isolated RNA, so sequencing captured expressed TCRB transcripts. TCRdb's copy holds only in-frame clones and misses some; the assay was immunoSEQ multiplex PCR. This table holds under 900,000 clones, around a sixth found once. The sequencing input was naive CD4+ T cells from blood. All receptors come from a woman aged 18-29 years in good health.

This clone was seen more than once but under ten times. The chain carries TRBV25-1 and TRBJ2-7; D is possibly TRBD1 or TRBD2 (6 bases each). There are 14 residues in the CDR3. V was pared by 2 bases and J by 9 bases, with 17 bases between. The germline gives CDR1 MGHDK, CDR2 SYGVNS. The CDR3 nucleotides read TGTGCCAGCAGTGAAGGGCAGGGGAGGTATGGGCAGTACTTC. It specifies CASSEGQGRYGQYF.

The rearrangement joins TRBV7-9 to TRBJ2-7, with TRBD1 as a possible D gene (6 bases). Germline CDR1 reads SEHNR; CDR2 reads FQNEAQ (reference sequence). The CDR3 runs 14 residues. V was pared by 5 bases and J by 0 bases, with 11 bases between. CDR3 sequence (DNA): TGTGCCAGCAGCGCCCGGGACACCTCCTACGAGCAGTACTTC. The encoded protein is CASSARDTSYEQYF.

This clone was counted a few times. This chain connects TRBV6-5 to TRBJ2-6; D gene ambiguous. V lost 6 bases and J 0 bases, leaving 9 bases between the germline ends. The CDR3 length is 15 residues. Germline V lookup: CDR1 MNHEY, CDR2 SVGAGI. The CDR3 DNA reads TGTGCCAGCAGAGGGCCACTCTCTGGGGCCAACGTCCTGACTTTC. Translated: CASRGPLSGANVLTF.

This clone was observed a few times. This chain joins TRBV6-5 and TRBJ2-7; D might be TRBD2 (5 bases). Trimming removed 2 bases at V and 7 bases at J, with 12 bases between. Germline values: CDR1 MNHEY, CDR2 SVGAGI. The CDR3 runs 13 residues. The CDR3 region has the DNA TGTGCCAGCAGTTACATAGGACTGGGGGAGCAGTACTTC. Translating it yields CASSYIGLGEQYF.

The V and J genes are TRBV5-6 and TRBJ2-3; TRBD1 agrees at 12 bases. The ends lost 1 base at V and 3 bases at J; junction bases unmatched: 6. This CDR3 region has 17 residues. Germline V gives CDR1 SGHDT, CDR2 YYEEEE. This CDR3 is CASSLLGTGGATDTQYF. The CDR3 DNA is TGTGCCAGCAGCTTGCTGGGGACAGGGGGCGCGACAGATACGCAGTATTTT.

This clone was found a few times. The chain combines TRBV5-1 with TRBJ2-1, with 9 bases aligning to TRBD2. Germline CDR1 is SGHRS and CDR2 is YFSETQ. The trim removed 2 bases at V and 6 bases at J, leaving 9 bases unmatched. The CDR3 runs 16 residues. CDR3 in amino acids: CASSLARLAGTNEQFF. CDR3 sequence (DNA): TGCGCCAGCAGCTTAGCCCGGCTAGCGGGGACCAATGAGCAGTTCTTC.

This clone was picked up a small number of times. The same CDR3 can be traced to other DNA sequences in this sample. The V gene is TRBV9, the J gene TRBJ2-2; D remains ambiguous. Trimming shortened V by 0 bases and J by 2 bases, and 8 bases separated the two germline ends. CDR1 and CDR2 (germline): SGDLS, YYNGEE. The CDR3 is made up of 15 amino acids. The CDR3 protein is CASSVGGLNTGELFF. The DNA for the CDR3 is TGTGCCAGCAGCGTAGGGGGTCTTAACACCGGGGAGCTGTTTTTT.